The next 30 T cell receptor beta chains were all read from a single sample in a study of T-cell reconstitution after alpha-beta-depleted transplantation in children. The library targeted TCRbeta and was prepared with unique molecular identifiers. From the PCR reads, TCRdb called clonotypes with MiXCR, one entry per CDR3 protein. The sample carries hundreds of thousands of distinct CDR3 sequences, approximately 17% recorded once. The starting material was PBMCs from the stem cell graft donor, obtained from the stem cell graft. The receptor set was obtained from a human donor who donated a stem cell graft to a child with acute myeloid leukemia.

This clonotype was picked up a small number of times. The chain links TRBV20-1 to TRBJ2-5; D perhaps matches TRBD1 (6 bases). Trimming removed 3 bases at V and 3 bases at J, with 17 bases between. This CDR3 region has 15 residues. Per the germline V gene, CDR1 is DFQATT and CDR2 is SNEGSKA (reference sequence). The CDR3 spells CSASRFGTLEETQYF. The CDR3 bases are TGCAGTGCTAGCCGATTCGGGACACTAGAAGAGACCCAGTACTTC.

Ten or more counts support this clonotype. In DNA, the CDR3 is TGCAGTGCGGACAGGGGCCTCAGGTACAATGAGCAGTTCTTC. Translated, it gives CSADRGLRYNEQFF. This chain connects TRBV20-1 to TRBJ2-1, with TRBD1 matching over 9 bases. From germline, CDR1 is DFQATT and CDR2 SNEGSKA (reference sequence). CDR3 length equals 14 residues. V shed 6 bases and J 4 bases; nucleotides not matched to a gene: 7.

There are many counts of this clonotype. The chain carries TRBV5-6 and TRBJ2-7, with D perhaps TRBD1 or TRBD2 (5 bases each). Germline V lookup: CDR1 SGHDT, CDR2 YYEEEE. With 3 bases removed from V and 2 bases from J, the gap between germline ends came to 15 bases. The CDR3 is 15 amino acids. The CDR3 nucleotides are TGTGCCAGCAGCTCCCCGGGACGGAATCCCTACGAGCAGTACGTC. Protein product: CASSSPGRNPYEQYV.

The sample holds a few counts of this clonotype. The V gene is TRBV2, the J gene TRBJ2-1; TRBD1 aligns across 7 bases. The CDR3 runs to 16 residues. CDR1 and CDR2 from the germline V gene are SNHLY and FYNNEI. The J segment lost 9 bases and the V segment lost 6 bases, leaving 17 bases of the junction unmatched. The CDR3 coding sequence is TGTGCCAGCAGGGCGTATACAGGGGTGAGCGACGGTGAGCAGTTCTTC. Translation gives CASRAYTGVSDGEQFF.

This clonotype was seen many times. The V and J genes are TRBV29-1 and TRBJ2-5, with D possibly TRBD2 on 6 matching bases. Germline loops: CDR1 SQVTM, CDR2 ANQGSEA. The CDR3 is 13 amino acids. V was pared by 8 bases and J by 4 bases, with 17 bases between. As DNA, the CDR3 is TGCAGCACTAGTGACGGGAGAGGAGAGACCCAGTACTTC. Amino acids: CSTSDGRGETQYF.

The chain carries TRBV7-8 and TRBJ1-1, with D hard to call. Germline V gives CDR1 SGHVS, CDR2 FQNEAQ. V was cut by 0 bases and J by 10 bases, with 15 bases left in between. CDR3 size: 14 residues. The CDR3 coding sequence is TGTGCCAGCAGCTTAGCATCGGGTGTCCCAGTAGCTTTCTTT. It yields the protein CASSLASGVPVAFF.

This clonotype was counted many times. The CDR3 spells CSVTWGHEQYF. The CDR3 coding sequence is TGCAGCGTTACGTGGGGCCACGAGCAGTACTTC. This chain links TRBV29-1 with TRBJ2-7; D is possibly TRBD1 (5 bases). Per the germline V gene, CDR1 is SQVTM and CDR2 is ANQGSEA. This CDR3 contains 11 residues. The V and J ends lost 5 bases and 5 bases respectively, with 10 bases between them.

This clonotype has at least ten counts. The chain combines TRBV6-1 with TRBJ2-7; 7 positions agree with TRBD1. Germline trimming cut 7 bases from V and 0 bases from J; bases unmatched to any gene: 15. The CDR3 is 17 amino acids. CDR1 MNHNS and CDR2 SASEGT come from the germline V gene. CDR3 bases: TGTGCCAGCACCCCTCAACTCCCAGGGACAGACTCCTACGAGCAGTACTTC. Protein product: CASTPQLPGTDSYEQYF.

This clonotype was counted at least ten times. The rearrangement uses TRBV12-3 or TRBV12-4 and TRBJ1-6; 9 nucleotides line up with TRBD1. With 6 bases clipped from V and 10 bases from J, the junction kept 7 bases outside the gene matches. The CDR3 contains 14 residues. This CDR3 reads CASSLPGQGSPLHF. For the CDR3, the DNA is TGTGCCAGCAGCCTACCTGGACAGGGGTCACCCCTCCACTTT.

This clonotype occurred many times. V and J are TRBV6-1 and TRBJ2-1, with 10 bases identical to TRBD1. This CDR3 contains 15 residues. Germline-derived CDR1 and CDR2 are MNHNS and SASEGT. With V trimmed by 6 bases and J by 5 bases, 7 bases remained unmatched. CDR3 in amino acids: CASRLTGGADNEQFF. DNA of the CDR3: TGTGCCAGCAGGTTGACAGGGGGCGCGGACAATGAGCAGTTCTTC.

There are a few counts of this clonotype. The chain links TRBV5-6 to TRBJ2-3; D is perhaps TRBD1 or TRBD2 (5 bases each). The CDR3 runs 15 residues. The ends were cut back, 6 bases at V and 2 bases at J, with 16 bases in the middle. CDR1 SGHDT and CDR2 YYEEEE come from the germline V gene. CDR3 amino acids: CASTPWWGNTDTQYF. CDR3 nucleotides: TGTGCCAGCACCCCTTGGTGGGGGAACACAGATACGCAGTATTTT.

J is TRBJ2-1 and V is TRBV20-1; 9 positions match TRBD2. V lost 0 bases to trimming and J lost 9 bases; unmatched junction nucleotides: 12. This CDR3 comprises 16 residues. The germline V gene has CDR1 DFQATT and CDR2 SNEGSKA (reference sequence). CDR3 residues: CSARDLGRGGLVEQFF. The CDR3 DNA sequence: TGCAGTGCTAGAGATCTCGGGCGGGGGGGCCTCGTTGAGCAGTTCTTC.

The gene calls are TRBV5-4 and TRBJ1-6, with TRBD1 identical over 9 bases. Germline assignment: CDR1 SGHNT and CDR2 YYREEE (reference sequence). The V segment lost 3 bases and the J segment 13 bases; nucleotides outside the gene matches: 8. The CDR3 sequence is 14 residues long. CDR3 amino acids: CASSSGTGFLPLHF. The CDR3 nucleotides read TGTGCCAGCAGCTCCGGGACAGGGTTTCTCCCCCTCCACTTT.

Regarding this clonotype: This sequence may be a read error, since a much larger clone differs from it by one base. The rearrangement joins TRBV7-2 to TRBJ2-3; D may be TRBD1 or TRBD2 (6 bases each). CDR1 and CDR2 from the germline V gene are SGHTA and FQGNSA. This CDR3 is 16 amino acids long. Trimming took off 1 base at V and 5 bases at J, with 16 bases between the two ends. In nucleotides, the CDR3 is TGTGCCAGCAGCTTAGAGGGGGGAGCGGACCTAGATACGCAGTATTTT. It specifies CASSLEGGADLDTQYF.

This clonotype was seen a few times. CDR3 sequence reads: CSVDARVARDEQFF. The DNA for the CDR3 is TGCAGCGTTGATGCCCGGGTCGCCCGGGATGAGCAGTTCTTC. The genes are TRBV29-1 and TRBJ2-1; D is unresolved. The CDR3 extends over 14 amino acids. V lost 3 bases, J lost 8 bases, and 17 bases lay in between. Per the germline V gene, CDR1 is SQVTM and CDR2 is ANQGSEA.

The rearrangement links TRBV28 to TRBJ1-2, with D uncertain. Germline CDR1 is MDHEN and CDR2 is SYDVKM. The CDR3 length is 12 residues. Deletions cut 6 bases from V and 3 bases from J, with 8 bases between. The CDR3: CASSPSYYGYTF. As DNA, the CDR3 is TGTGCCAGCAGCCCGTCCTACTATGGCTACACCTTC.

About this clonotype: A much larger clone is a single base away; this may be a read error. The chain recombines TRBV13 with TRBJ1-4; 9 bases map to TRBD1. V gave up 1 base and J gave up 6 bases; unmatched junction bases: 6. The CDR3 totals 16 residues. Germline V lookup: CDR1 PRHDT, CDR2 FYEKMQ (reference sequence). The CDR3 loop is CASSLEETGGDEKLFF. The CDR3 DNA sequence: TGTGCCAGCAGCTTAGAAGAGACAGGGGGAGATGAAAAACTGTTTTTT.

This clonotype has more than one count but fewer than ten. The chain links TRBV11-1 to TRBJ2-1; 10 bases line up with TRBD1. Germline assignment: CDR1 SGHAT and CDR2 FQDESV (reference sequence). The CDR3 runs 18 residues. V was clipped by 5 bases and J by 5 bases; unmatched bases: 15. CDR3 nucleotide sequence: TGTGCCAGCAGCCCCAAGCCCCAAAGACAGGGGGCACACAATGAGCAGTTCTTC. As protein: CASSPKPQRQGAHNEQFF.

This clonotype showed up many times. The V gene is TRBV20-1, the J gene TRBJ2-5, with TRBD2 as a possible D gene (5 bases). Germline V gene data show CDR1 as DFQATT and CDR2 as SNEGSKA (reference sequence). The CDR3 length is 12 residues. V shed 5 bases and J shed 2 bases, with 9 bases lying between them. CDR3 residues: CSASGKQETQYF. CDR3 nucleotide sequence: TGCAGTGCTTCGGGGAAACAAGAGACCCAGTACTTC.

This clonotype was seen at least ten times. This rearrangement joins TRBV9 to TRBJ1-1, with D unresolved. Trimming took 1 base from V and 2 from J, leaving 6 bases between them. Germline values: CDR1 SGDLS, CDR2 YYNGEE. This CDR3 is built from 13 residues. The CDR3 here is CASSVNINTEAFF. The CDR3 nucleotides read TGTGCCAGCAGCGTAAACATAAACACTGAAGCTTTCTTT.

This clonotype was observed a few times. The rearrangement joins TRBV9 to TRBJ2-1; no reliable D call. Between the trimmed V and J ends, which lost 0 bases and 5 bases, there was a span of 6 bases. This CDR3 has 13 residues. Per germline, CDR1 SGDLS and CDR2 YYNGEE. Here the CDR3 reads CASSVAWDNEQFF. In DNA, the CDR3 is TGTGCCAGCAGCGTAGCCTGGGACAATGAGCAGTTCTTC.

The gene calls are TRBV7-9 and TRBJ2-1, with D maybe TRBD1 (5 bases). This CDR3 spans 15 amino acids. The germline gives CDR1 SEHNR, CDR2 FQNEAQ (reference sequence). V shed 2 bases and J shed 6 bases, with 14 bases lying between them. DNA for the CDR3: TGTGCCAGCAGCTTATCTTCAGGGATAGGCAATGAGCAGTTCTTC. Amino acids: CASSLSSGIGNEQFF.

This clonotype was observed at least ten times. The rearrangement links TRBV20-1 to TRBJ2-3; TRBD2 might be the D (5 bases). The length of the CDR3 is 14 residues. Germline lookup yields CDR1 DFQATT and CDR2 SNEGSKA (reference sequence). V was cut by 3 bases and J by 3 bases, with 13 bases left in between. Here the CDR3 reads CSARRVVGTDTQYF. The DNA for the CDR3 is TGCAGTGCTAGGAGGGTAGTTGGGACAGATACGCAGTATTTT.

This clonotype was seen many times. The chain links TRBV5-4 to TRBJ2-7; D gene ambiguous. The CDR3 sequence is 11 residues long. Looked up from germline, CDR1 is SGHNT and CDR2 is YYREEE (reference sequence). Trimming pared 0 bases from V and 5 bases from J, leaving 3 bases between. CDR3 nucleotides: TGTGCCAGCAGCTTGGGGAACGAGCAGTACGTC. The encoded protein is CASSLGNEQYV.

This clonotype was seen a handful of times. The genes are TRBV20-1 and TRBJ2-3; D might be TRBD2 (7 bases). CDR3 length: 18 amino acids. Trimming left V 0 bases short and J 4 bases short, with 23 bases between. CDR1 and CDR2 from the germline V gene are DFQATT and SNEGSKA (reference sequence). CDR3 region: CSARDPRGGPPMADTQYF. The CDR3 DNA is TGCAGTGCTAGAGATCCACGCGGGGGCCCACCGATGGCAGATACGCAGTATTTT.

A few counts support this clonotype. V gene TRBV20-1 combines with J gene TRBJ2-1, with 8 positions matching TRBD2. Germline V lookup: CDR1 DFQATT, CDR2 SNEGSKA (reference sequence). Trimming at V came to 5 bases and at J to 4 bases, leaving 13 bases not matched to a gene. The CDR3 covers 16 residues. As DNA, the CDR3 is TGCAGTGCTCTCCCTTTCTTCAGCGGGGGTTACAATGAGCAGTTCTTC. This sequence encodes CSALPFFSGGYNEQFF.

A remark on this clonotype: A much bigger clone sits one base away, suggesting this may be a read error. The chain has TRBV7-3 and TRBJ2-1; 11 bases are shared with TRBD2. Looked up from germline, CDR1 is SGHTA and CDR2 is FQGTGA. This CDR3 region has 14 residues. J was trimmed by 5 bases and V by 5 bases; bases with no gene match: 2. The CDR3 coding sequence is TGTGCCAGCAGCATAGCGGGGGGGAACAATGAGCAGTTCTTC. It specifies CASSIAGGNNEQFF.

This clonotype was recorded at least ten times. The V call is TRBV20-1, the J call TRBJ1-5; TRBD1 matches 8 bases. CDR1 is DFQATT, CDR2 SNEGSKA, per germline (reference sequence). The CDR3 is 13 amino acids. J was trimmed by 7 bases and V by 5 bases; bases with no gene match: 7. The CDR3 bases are TGCAGTGCTCGGACAGGGATGGGCCAGCCCCAGCATTTT. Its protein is CSARTGMGQPQHF.

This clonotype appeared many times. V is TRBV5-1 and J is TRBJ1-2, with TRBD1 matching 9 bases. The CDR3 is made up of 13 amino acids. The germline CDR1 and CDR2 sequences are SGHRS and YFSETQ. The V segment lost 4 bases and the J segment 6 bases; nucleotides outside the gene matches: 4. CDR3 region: CASSPGQGHGYTF. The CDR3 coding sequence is TGCGCCAGCAGCCCAGGACAGGGGCATGGCTACACCTTC.

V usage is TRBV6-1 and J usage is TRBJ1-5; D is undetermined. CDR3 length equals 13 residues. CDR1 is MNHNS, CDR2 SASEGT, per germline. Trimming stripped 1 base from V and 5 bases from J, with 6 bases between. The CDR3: CASSEVGYQPQHF. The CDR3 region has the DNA TGTGCCAGCAGTGAAGTGGGGTATCAGCCCCAGCATTTT.